These 3 T cell receptor beta chains were sequenced from one sample in a study of PD-L1 blockade in urothelial cancer. Clones were read by immunoSEQ multiplex PCR, and TCRdb kept only the in-frame ones, dropping some. The sample yields roughly 30,000 clones, around 87% seen once. The starting material was PBMCs, obtained around atezolizumab (anti-PD-L1) treatment. All receptors derive from a man in his fifties with urothelial cancer.

The gene calls are TRBV12-5 and TRBJ2-7, with a possible D match to TRBD1 (5 bases). The CDR3 loop spans 13 amino acids. The V gene's germline CDR1 is LGHNT and CDR2 FRNRAP. Trimming left V 1 base short and J 2 bases short, with 6 bases between. The CDR3 coding sequence is TGTGCTAGTGGTTTGGGACAGACCTACGAGCAGTACTTC. Its translation: CASGLGQTYEQYF. The complete variable domain, with remaining parts taken from reference TRBV12-5 and TRBJ2-7, reads DARVTQTPRHKVTEMGQEVTMRCQPILGHNTVFWYRQTMMQGLELLAYFRNRAPLDDSGMPKDRFSAEMPDATLATLKIQPSEPRDSAVYFCASGLGQTYEQYFGPGTRLTVT.

The chain has TRBV29-1 and TRBJ2-7; 8 bases agree with TRBD1. V shed 7 bases, J shed 0 bases, and the junction held 8 bases outside the gene matches. From germline, CDR1 is SQVTM and CDR2 ANQGSEA. The CDR3 contains 14 residues. The CDR3 nucleotides read TGCAGCGCCGGAACAGGGGGGAGCTCCTACGAGCAGTACTTC. Encoded protein: CSAGTGGSSYEQYF.

The chain has TRBV27 and TRBJ1-6, with D unresolved. CDR3 length equals 14 residues. The germline V and J ends were trimmed by 3 bases and 8 bases, with 11 bases remaining between them. Germline V CDR1 and CDR2: MNHEY, SMNVEV (reference sequence). Written as DNA, the CDR3 is TGTGCCAGCAGTTTTTTCCGAGTAGATTCACCCCTCCACTTT. Translating gives CASSFFRVDSPLHF.